This passage covers 5 T cell receptor beta chains from one sample sequenced in a study of shared clonotypes between healthy human individuals. Here immunoSEQ multiplex PCR was the method, and the copy in TCRdb shows in-frame clones only, minus some. Of roughly 2 million clones in the sample, 90% to 95% were seen once. Sequencing input: naive CD4+ T cells sorted from blood. Subset in this sample: CD45RA+ positively selected. These TCRs come from a man between 18 and 29 years old in good health.

The chain links TRBV10-3 to TRBJ2-3, with 13 bases that match TRBD2. V dropped 2 bases and J dropped 1; count of bases not matched to a gene: 3. This CDR3 is built from 17 residues. Germline CDR1 and CDR2: ENHRY and SYGVKD. The CDR3 loop reads CAISEGLAGDGTDTQYF. The CDR3 DNA reads as TGTGCCATCAGTGAGGGACTAGCGGGGGATGGCACAGATACGCAGTATTTT.

The chain carries TRBV7-9 and TRBJ2-7, with 14 bases lining up with TRBD2. CDR1 and CDR2 (germline): SEHNR, FQNEAQ (reference sequence). The CDR3 is 16 residues long. After removal of 4 bases from V and 7 bases from J, the junction contained 9 bases not matched to a gene. The CDR3 DNA reads as TGTGCCAGCAGCTCTCCAGGACTAGCGGGAGGTAGGGAGCAGTACTTC. Translation gives CASSSPGLAGGREQYF.

The chain is built from TRBV10-3 and TRBJ1-1, with D possibly being TRBD1 (5 bases). The germline V and J ends were trimmed by 6 bases and 3 bases, with 11 bases remaining between them. Germline V gene lookup returns CDR1 ENHRY and CDR2 SYGVKD. The CDR3 is made up of 13 amino acids. DNA for the CDR3: TGTGCCATCAGGGTCGTACAGGACACTGAAGCTTTCTTT. It is translated as CAIRVVQDTEAFF.

Regarding this clone: Mismatch with germline at one junction end may stem from a read error. This chain joins TRBV2 and TRBJ2-3; maybe TRBD2 (6 bases). Germline values: CDR1 SNHLY, CDR2 FYNNEI. This CDR3 comprises 11 residues. The CDR3: CASSGLGIAHF. In DNA, the CDR3 is TGTGCCAGCAGTGGACTAGGGATCGCCCATTTT.

The rearrangement joins TRBV7-4 to TRBJ1-5; 7 bases align to TRBD1. V was pared by 6 bases and J by 4 bases, with 18 bases of the junction left unmatched. Per germline, CDR1 SGHVT and CDR2 SQSDAQ. The CDR3 contains 18 residues. The CDR3, as DNA: TGTGCCAGCAGTCTCAGTCGACAGGGCTCGATGGAAAATCAGCCCCAGCATTTT. Amino acids: CASSLSRQGSMENQPQHF.